This T cell receptor (beta chain) was found in a study of Ad26.COV2.S vaccination and SARS-CoV-2 variants (dated by TCRdb to about 2021). For the wider study: Donors in the vaccine arm were drawn from COV1001, a phase I-IIa trial of Ad26.COV2.S in healthy adults that was multicentre, randomized, double-blind and placebo-controlled. TCRbeta repertoire sequencing served as the tool for gauging how specific and how broad the SARS-CoV-2-reactive T cell receptors were following Ad26.COV2.S vaccination. A total of around 32 samples were included in the TCR-sequenced set, comprising 19 Ad26.COV2.S vaccine recipients, 5 placebo recipients and 8 SARS-CoV-2 convalescent individuals. Trial participants were randomized into five groups of five: low-dose or high-dose Ad26.COV2.S given once or twice, or placebo on both occasions. Dosing of Ad26.COV2.S was intramuscular, at either 5x10^10 or 1x10^11 viral particles, delivered as one shot or as two shots spaced 56 days apart. Investigators did not know the trial group allocation while performing experiments and assessing outcomes.

In the paper's terms, the treatment or condition label means: some 20 received Ad26.COV2.S at low or high dose, single or two shots; roughly 5 received placebo; per-sample allocation not given. Repertoires of vaccine and placebo recipients were sequenced from samples taken on day 63 after the first injection. In Cohort 1b, more than 20 adults aged 18-55 years were enrolled at a single site in Boston, USA, between 29 July and 7 August 2020. Ad26.COV2.S consisted of a replication-incompetent adenovirus type 26 vector by which a prefusion-stabilized SARS-CoV-2 spike protein from the original Wuhan strain was expressed. In its sample, this clone was seen once. No cognate antigen has been identified for it. No base qualities exist here, and no much larger clone lies one base off it. Including cysteine and phenylalanine, the CDR3 has 13 amino acids. This entry keeps only the CDR3 DNA: 39 bases, framed from base 1. At the junction V is shortened by 6 bases and J by 9 bases, with 15 bases in between.

The immunoSEQ Assay was used to sequence TCRbeta CDR3 regions. After extraction, genomic DNA underwent amplification by bias-controlled multiplex PCR, followed by high-throughput sequencing. The authors' analysis ran thus. To quantify the absolute abundance of every unique TCRbeta CDR3 region, sequences were collapsed and filtered. T cell fraction was estimated by normalizing TCRbeta template counts to usable DNA, which was measured by amplifying reference genes present in all nucleated cells. Repertoire TCRs were annotated as SARS-CoV-2-specific by exact matching of V gene, CDR3 amino acid sequence and J gene to a known reactive TCR set. The reference SARS-CoV-2 TCR set was obtained from MIRA and was filtered for enrichment in COVID-19-positive ImmuneCODE repertoires, whereby public or cross-reactive TCRs were removed. Based on the MIRA antigens, annotated TCRs were further analysed at the level of specific ORF or position within ORF. Breadth was defined as annotated unique rearrangements over total unique productive rearrangements; depth was the summed frequency of those rearrangements. Group comparisons of TCR breadth used two-sided Wilcoxon rank-sum tests. TCRdb stores this immuneACCESS table with in-frame sequences only. Part of the clones is absent; in the studies checked, under half of the shortfall reflects unresolved V genes, and no reason is known for the rest. Clone size and V and J calls were adopted from that table, with D and trimming inferred from the DNA. For this sample there are hundreds of thousands of clones; roughly 90% appear just once. Of the sample, roughly 1.5% falls within the top ten clones.

Beyond this particular receptor, the publication reports: The study was not powered for comparison of responses between vaccine doses or regimens. After vaccination, spike-specific CD8+ and CD4+ T cell responses were reported to show substantial breadth. Non-spike TCR breadth was comparable between vaccine and placebo recipients, consistent with the vaccine containing only spike. The authors noted that total T cell responses may have been underestimated by the TCR breadth and depth analyses. Higher spike-specific TCR breadth was observed in Ad26.COV2.S recipients than in placebo recipients (P = 0.0014).

The source material was peripheral blood, sampled in a trial of Ad26.COV2.S vaccine versus placebo. The chain is made from TRBV12-3 or TRBV12-4 and TRBJ2-1, with a weak D call of TRBD1 (6 bases match). The TCR comes from a person aged 18 to 59 who received the Ad26.COV2.S COVID-19 vaccine or a placebo. The nucleotide sequence is given as TGTGCCAGCAGCCCTACAGGGTTAGCTGAGCAGTTCTTC. Translated, this gives CASSPTGLAEQFF.